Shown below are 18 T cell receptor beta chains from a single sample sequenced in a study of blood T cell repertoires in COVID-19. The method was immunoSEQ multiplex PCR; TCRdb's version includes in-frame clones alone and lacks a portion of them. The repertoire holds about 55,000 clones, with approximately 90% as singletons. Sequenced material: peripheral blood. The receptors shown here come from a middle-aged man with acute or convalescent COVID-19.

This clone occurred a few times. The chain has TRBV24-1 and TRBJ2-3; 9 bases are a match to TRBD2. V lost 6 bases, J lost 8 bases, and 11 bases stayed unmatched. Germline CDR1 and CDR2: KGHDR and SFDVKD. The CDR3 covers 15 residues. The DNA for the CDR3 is TGTGCCACCAGTCATCATTTAGCGGGAGTCCCTACGCAGTATTTT. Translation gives CATSHHLAGVPTQYF.

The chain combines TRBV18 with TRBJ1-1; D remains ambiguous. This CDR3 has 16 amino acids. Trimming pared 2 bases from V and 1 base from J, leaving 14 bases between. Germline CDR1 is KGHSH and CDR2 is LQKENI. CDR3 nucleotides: TGTGCCAGCTCACCATCCATCGGAGGTGGGAACACTGAAGCTTTCTTT. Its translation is CASSPSIGGGNTEAFF.

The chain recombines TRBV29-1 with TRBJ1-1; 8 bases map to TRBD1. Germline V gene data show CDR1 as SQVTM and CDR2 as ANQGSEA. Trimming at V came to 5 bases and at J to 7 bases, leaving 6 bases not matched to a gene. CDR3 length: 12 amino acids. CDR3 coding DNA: TGCAGCGTTACCAGGGGGCGTTTTGAAGCTTTCTTT. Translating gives CSVTRGRFEAFF.

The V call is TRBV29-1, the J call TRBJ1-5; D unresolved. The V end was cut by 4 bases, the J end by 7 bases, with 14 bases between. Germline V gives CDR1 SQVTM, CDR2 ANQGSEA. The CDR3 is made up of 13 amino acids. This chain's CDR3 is CSVGERFGQPQHF. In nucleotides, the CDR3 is TGCAGCGTTGGTGAGAGGTTTGGGCAGCCCCAGCATTTT.

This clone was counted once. This chain's CDR3 is CASLGVNTGELFF. Here the CDR3 DNA reads TGTGCCAGCCTAGGGGTTAACACCGGGGAGCTGTTTTTT. V gene TRBV6-5 combines with J gene TRBJ2-2, with D perhaps TRBD1 (5 bases). This CDR3 comprises 13 residues. Germline V gene data show CDR1 as MNHEY and CDR2 as SVGAGI. V gave up 8 bases and J gave up 2 bases, with 9 bases separating them.

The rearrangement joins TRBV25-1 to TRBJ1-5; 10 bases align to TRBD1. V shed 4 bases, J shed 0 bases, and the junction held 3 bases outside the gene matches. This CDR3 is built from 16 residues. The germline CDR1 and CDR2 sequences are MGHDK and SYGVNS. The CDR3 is CASSGTGGDSNQPQHF. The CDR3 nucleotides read TGTGCCAGCAGTGGGACAGGGGGAGATAGCAATCAGCCCCAGCATTTT.

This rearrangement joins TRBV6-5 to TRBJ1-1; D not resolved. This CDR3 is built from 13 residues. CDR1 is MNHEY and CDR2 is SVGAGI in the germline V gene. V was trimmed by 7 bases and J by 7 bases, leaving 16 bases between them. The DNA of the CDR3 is TGTGCCAGCACCAAGGATGTGGGCCTTGAAGCTTTCTTT. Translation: CASTKDVGLEAFF.

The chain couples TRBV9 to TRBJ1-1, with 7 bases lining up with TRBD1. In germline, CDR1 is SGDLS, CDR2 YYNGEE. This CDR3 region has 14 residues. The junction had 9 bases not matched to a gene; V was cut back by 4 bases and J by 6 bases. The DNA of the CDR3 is TGTGCCAGCAGCAAGACAGGGACGTTCCCTGAAGCTTTCTTT. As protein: CASSKTGTFPEAFF.

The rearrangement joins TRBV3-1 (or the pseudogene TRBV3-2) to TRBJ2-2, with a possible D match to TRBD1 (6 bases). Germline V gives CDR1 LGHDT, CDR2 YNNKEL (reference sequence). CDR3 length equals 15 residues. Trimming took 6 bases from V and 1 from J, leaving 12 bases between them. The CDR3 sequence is CASRLRGENTGELFF. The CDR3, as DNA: TGTGCCAGCAGGCTCAGGGGAGAGAACACCGGGGAGCTGTTTTTT.

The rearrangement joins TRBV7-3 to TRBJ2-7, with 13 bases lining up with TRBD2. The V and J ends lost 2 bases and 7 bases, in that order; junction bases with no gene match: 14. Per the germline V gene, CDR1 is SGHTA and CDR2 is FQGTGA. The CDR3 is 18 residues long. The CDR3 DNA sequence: TGTGCCAGCAGCTTAGATTTGTTGGTAGGGACTAGCGGGAAGGAGCAGTACTTC. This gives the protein CASSLDLLVGTSGKEQYF.

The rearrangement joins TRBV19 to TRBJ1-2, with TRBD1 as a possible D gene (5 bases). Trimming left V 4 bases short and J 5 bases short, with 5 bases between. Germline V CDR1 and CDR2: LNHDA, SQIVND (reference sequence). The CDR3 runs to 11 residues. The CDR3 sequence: CASSTGYGYTF. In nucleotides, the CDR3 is TGTGCCAGTAGTACAGGGTATGGCTACACCTTC.

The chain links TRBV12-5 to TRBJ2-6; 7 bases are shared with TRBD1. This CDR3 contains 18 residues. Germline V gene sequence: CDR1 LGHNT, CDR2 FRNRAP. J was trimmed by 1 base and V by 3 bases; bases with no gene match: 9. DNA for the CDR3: TGTGCTAGTGGTTTAAGGACAGGAAGGGAATCTGGGGCCAACGTCCTGACTTTC. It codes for CASGLRTGRESGANVLTF.

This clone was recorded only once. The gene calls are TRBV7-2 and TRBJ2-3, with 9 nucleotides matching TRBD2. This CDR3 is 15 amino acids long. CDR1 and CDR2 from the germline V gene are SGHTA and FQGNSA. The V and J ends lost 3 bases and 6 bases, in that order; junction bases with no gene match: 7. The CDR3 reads CASSFGSGSLDTQYF. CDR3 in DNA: TGTGCCAGCAGCTTCGGTAGCGGGAGTTTGGATACGCAGTATTTT.

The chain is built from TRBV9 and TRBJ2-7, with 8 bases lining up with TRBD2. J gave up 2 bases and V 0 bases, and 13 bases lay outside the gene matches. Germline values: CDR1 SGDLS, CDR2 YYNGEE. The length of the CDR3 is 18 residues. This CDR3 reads CASSVEPRAAGEPYEQYF. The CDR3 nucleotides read TGTGCCAGCAGCGTAGAGCCCCGGGCAGCGGGAGAACCCTACGAGCAGTACTTC.

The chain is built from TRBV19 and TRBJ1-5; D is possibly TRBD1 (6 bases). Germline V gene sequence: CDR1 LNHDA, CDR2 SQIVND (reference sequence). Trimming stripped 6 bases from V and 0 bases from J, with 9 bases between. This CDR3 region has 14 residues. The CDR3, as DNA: TGTGCCAGTAGGGACAGTCATAGCAATCAGCCCCAGCATTTT. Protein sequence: CASRDSHSNQPQHF.

The CDR3 sequence is CASSPQGISEAFF. CDR3 coding DNA: TGTGCCAGCAGCCCACAGGGGATTTCTGAAGCTTTCTTT. The rearrangement uses TRBV5-4 and TRBJ1-1, with 7 bases lining up with TRBD1. CDR3 length: 13 residues. Germline V lookup: CDR1 SGHNT, CDR2 YYREEE (reference sequence). The V gene end was trimmed by 4 bases and the J gene end by 6 bases; junction bases not matched to a gene: 6.

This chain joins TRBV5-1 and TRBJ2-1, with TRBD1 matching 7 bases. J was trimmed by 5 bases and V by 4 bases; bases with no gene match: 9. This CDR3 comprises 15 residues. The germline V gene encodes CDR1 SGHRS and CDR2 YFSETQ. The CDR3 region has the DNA TGCGCCAGCAGCCTTGGGAGACAGGGAAACAATGAGCAGTTCTTC. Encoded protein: CASSLGRQGNNEQFF. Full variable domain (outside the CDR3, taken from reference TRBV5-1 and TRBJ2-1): KAGVTQTPRYLIKTRGQQVTLSCSPISGHRSVSWYQQTPGQGLQFLFEYFSETQRNKGNFPGRFSGRQFSNSRSEMNVSTLELGDSALYLCASSLGRQGNNEQFFGPGTRLTVL.

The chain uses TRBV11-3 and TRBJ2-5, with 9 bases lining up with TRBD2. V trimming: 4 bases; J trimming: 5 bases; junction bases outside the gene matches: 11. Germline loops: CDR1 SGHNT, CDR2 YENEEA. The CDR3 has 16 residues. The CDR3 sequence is CASSSMVAGEEETQYF. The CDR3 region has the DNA TGTGCCAGCAGCTCCATGGTAGCGGGAGAGGAGGAGACCCAGTACTTC. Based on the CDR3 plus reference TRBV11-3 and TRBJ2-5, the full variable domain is EAGVVQSPRYKIIEKKQPVAFWCNPISGHNTLYWYLQNLGQGPELLIRYENEEAVDDSQLPKDRFSAERLKGVDSTLKIQPAELGDSAVYLCASSSMVAGEEETQYFGPGTRLLVL.